The rows below give T cell receptor beta chains drawn from one sample of a study of cytomegalovirus exposure and HLA in healthy donors. Data came from immunoSEQ multiplex PCR; TCRdb stores just in-frame clones and leaves some out. The sample yields under 200,000 clones, around 79% seen once. Sequencing was carried out using PBMCs. These receptor sequences come from a woman aged 50 to 65 in good health and CMV-seronegative. Each CDR3 is given with its conserved first and last residue. Each record gives: J gene, clone size, V gene, D gene, CDR3 protein, CDR3 DNA. The D gene is left open where the match is weak. Not all rows give a size; the values are once, few, many and, for expanded clones, a class.

>TRBJ2-3|NA|TRBV28|TRBD2
CASSLPGLAGGYSTDTQYF
TGTGCCAGCAGTTTACCCGGACTAGCGGGGGGTTATAGCACAGATACGCAGTATTTT
>TRBJ2-1|NA|TRBV5-4|NA
CASSSPRTGNEQFF
TGTGCCAGCAGCTCCCCTCGTACGGGGAATGAGCAGTTCTTC
>TRBJ2-1|few|TRBV4-3|TRBD2
CASSQRLAEHNEQFF
TGCGCCAGCAGCCAAAGACTAGCGGAGCACAATGAGCAGTTCTTC
>TRBJ2-7|NA|TRBV11-2|TRBD1
CASSQGQGTPYEQYF
TGTGCCAGCAGCCAGGGACAGGGGACTCCCTACGAGCAGTACTTC
>TRBJ2-7|NA|TRBV7-2|NA
CASSLAGGYEQYF
TGTGCCAGCAGCTTAGCGGGAGGCTACGAGCAGTACTTC
>TRBJ2-5|NA|TRBV5-1|TRBD1
CASSIGTGLYETQYF
TGCGCCAGCAGCATTGGGACAGGCCTTTATGAGACCCAGTACTTC
>TRBJ2-5|NA|TRBV14|NA
CASSPRRGVLLETQYF
TGTGCCAGCAGCCCCCGCAGGGGGGTTCTTTTGGAGACCCAGTACTTC
>TRBJ2-3|NA|TRBV11-3|TRBD1
CASSSGTGNADTQYF
TGTGCCAGCAGCTCCGGGACAGGGAACGCAGATACGCAGTATTTT
>TRBJ2-5|NA|TRBV11-2|TRBD2
CASSNGLGGYGETQYF
TGTGCCAGCAGCAACGGGTTGGGGGGGTATGGAGAGACCCAGTACTTC
>TRBJ2-1|NA|TRBV27|NA
CASSLNHSSYNEQFF
TGTGCCAGCAGTTTAAACCATAGCTCCTACAATGAGCAGTTCTTC
>TRBJ1-2|NA|TRBV19|NA
CASSRGSGDGYGYTF
TGTGCCAGTAGTAGGGGTTCGGGGGATGGCTATGGCTACACCTTC
>TRBJ2-1|NA|TRBV18|TRBD1
CASSLNWGTGDNERFF
TGTGCCAGCTCCCTTAACTGGGGGACAGGAGACAATGAGCGGTTCTTC
>TRBJ1-2|NA|TRBV4-3|TRBD1
CASSQYTQGRLNYGYTF
TGCGCCAGCAGCCAATATACACAGGGGCGTCTTAACTATGGCTACACCTTC
>TRBJ2-2|NA|TRBV27|TRBD2
CASSPTRGGADGELFF
TGTGCCAGCAGTCCGACGCGCGGGGGGGCTGACGGGGAGCTGTTTTTT
>TRBJ2-5|NA|TRBV5-1|TRBD2
CASSNTPSGQETQYF
TGCGCCAGCAGCAATACCCCTAGCGGTCAAGAGACCCAGTACTTC
>TRBJ2-2|NA|TRBV4-1|NA
CASSLGLTNTGELFF
TGCGCCAGCAGCTTGGGCCTAACGAACACCGGGGAGCTGTTTTTT
>TRBJ1-1|NA|TRBV5-1|NA
CASSSTRNTEAFF
TGCGCCAGCAGCTCCACAAGGAACACTGAAGCTTTCTTT
>TRBJ2-7|NA|TRBV28|TRBD2
CASTLSGASYEQYF
TGTGCCAGCACCTTAAGCGGGGCCTCCTACGAGCAGTACTTC
>TRBJ1-3|NA|TRBV15|NA
CATSRDAGGNTIYF
TGTGCCACCAGCAGAGATGCCGGTGGAAACACCATATATTTT
>TRBJ2-7|NA|TRBV7-2|NA
CASSSIQGRGYEQYF
TGTGCCAGCAGCTCAATCCAGGGGCGGGGGTATGAGCAGTACTTC
>TRBJ1-1|NA|TRBV19|NA
CASSDLRGTTSTYTEAFF
TGTGCCAGTAGCGACTTACGGGGGACGACTTCCACTTACACTGAAGCTTTCTTT
>TRBJ2-7|NA|TRBV28|NA
CASSLAQQRKTTYEQYF
TGTGCCAGCAGTTTAGCCCAGCAGCGGAAAACAACCTACGAGCAGTACTTC
>TRBJ1-5|NA|TRBV10-2|TRBD1
CASRDREAQPQHF
TGCGCCAGCAGGGACAGGGAGGCTCAGCCCCAGCATTTT
>TRBJ1-5|NA|TRBV30|TRBD1
CAAGQGANSNQPQHF
TGTGCCGCCGGACAGGGGGCGAATAGCAATCAGCCCCAGCATTTT